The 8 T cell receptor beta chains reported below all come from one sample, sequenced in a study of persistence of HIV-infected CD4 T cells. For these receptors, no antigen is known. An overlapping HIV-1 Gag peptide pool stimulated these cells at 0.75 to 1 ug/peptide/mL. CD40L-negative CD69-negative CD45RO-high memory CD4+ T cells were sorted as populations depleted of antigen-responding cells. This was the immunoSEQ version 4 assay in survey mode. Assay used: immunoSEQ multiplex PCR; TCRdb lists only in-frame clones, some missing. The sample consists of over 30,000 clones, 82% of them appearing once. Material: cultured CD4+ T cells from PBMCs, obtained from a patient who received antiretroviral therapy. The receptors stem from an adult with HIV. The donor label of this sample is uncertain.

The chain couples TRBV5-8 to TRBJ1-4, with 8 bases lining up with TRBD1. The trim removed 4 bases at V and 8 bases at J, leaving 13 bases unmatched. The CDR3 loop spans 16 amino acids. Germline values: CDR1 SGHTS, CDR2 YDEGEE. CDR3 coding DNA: TGTGCCAGCAGCGTAGGACAGGGATTTACTGGAGAAAAACTGTTTTTT. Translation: CASSVGQGFTGEKLFF.

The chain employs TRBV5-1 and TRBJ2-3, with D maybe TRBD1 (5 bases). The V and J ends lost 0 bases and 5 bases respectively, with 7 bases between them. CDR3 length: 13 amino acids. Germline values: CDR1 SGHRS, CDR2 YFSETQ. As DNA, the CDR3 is TGCGCCAGCAGCTTGGGTGACAGAGATACGCAGTATTTT. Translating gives CASSLGDRDTQYF.

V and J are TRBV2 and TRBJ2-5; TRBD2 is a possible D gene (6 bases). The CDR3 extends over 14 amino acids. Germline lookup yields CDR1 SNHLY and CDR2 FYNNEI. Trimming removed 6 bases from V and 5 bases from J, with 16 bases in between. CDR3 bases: TGTGCCAGCAGCCCTTGGAGGGGTTTGGAGACCCAGTACTTC. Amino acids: CASSPWRGLETQYF.

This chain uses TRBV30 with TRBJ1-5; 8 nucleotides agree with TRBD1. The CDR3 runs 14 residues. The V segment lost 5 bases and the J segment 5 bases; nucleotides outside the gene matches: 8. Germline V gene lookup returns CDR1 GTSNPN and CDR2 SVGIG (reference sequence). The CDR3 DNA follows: TGTGCCTGGGGCCAGGGGGCCAGGGATCAGCCCCAGCATTTT. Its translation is CAWGQGARDQPQHF.

CDR3 residues: CASSFTVSDGYTF. The DNA for the CDR3 is TGTGCCAGCAGCTTCACAGTGTCTGATGGCTACACCTTC. The chain uses TRBV7-9 and TRBJ1-2; no definite D call. V lost 3 bases, J lost 6 bases, and 11 bases lay in between. Germline V gives CDR1 SEHNR, CDR2 FQNEAQ (reference sequence). The CDR3 spans 13 residues. Looking up the rest from reference TRBV7-9 and TRBJ1-2 gives the full variable domain: DTGVSQNPRHKITKRGQNVTFRCDPISEHNRLYWYRQTLGQGPEFLTYFQNEAQLEKSRLLSDRFSAERPKGSFSTLEIQRTEQGDSAMYLCASSFTVSDGYTFGSGTRLTVV.

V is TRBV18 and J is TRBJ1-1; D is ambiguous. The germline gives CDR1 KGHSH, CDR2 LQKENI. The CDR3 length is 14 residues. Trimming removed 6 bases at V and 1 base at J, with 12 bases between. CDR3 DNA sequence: TGTGCCAGCTCCCCTATTGGACGGAACACTGAAGCTTTCTTT. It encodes CASSPIGRNTEAFF.

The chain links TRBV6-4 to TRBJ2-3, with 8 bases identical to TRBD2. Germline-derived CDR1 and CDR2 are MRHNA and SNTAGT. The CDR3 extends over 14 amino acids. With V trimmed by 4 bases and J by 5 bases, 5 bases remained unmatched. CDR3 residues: CASSGGGPVDTQYF. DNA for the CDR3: TGTGCCAGCAGTGGCGGGGGGCCTGTAGATACGCAGTATTTT.

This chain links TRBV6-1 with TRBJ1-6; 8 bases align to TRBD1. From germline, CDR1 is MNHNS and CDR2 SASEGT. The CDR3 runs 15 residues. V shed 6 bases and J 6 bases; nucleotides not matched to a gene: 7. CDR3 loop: CASRRTGGPNSPLHF. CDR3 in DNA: TGTGCCAGCAGGAGAACAGGGGGACCTAATTCACCCCTCCACTTT.